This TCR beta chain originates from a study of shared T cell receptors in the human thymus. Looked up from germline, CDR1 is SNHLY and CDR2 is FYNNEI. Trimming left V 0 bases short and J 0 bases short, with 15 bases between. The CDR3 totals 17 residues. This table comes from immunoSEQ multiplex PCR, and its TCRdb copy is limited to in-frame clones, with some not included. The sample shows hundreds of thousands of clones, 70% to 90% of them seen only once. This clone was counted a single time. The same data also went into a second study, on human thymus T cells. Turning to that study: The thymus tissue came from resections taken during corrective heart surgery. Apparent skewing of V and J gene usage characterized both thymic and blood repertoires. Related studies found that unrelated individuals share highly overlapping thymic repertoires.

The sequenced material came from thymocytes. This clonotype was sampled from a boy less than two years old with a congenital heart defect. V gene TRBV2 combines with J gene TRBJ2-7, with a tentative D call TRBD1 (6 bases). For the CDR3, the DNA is TGTGCCAGCAGTGAAGCCCCGATGACAGGAGGCTCCTACGAGCAGTACTTC. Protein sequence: CASSEAPMTGGSYEQYF.